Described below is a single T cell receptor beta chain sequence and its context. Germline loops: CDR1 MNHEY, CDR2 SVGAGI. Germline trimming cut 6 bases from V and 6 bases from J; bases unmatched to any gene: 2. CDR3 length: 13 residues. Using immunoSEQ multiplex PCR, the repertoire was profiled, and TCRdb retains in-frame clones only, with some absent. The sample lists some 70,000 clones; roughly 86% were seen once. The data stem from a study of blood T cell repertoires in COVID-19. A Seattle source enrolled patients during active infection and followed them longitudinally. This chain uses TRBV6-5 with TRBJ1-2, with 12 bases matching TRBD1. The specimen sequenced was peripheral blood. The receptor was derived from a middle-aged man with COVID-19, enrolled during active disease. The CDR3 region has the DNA TGTGCCAGCAGGGGACAGGGGGCGCATGGCTACACCTTC. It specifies CASRGQGAHGYTF.